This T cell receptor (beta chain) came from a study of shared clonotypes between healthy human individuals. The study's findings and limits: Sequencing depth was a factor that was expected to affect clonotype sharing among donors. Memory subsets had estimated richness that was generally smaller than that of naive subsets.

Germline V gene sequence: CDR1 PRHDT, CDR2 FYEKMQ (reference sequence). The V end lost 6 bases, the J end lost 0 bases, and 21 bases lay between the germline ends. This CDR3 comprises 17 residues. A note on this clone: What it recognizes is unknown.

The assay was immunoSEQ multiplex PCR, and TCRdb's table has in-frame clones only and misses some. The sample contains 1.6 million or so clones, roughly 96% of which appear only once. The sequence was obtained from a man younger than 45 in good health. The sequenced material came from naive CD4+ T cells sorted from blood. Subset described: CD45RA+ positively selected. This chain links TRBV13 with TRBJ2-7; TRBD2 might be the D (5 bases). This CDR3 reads CASSGGESVVSSYEQYF. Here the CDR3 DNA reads TGTGCCAGCAGTGGAGGAGAGAGCGTCGTGAGCTCCTACGAGCAGTACTTC.